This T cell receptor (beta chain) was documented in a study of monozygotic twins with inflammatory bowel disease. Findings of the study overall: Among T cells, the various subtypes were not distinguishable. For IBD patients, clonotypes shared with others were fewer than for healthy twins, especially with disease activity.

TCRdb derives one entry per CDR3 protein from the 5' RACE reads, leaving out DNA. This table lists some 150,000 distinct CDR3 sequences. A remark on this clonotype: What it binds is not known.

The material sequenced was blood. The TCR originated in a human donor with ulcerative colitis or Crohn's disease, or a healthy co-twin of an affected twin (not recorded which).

CDR3 protein: CASSWGRVETQYF. This chain links TRBV7-6 with TRBJ2-5; the TRBD1 assignment by TCRdb is unverifiable without DNA. Germline V gene sequence: CDR1 SGHVS, CDR2 FNYEAQ. The CDR3 runs to 13 residues.